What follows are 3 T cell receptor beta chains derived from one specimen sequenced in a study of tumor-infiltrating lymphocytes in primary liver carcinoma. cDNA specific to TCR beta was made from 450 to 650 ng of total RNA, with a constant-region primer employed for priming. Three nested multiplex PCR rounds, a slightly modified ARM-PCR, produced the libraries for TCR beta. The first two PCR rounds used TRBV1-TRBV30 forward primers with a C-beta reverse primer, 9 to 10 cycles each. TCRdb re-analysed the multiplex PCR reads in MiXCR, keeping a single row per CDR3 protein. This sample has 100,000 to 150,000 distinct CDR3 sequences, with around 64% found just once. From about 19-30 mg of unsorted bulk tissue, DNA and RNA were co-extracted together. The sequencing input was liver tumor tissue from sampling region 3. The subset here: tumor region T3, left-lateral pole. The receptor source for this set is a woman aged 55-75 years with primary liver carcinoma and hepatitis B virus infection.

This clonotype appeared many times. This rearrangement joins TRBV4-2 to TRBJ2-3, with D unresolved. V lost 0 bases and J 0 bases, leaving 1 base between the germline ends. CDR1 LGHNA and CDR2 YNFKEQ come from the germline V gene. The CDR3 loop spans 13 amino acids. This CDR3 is CASSQESTDTQYF. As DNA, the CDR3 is TGTGCCAGCAGCCAAGAGAGCACAGATACGCAGTATTTT.

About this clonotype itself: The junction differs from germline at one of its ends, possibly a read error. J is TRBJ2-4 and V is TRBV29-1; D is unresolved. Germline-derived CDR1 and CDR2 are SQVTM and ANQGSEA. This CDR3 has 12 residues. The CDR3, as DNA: TGCAGCGTCGGACGGGCTCGAAACATTCAGCACTTC. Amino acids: CSVGRARNIQHF.

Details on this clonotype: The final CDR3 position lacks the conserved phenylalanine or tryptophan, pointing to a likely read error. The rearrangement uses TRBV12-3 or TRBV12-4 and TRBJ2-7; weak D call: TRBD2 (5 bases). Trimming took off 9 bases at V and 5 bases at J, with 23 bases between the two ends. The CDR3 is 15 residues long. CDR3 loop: CASSPRGSISHEQYL. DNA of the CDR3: TGTGCCAGTAGCCCACGGGGATCCATTTCCCACGAGCAGTACCTC.